These 10 T cell receptor beta chains were sequenced from one sample in a study of cytomegalovirus exposure and HLA in healthy donors. 13 Jbeta primers and 60 Vbeta primers were used for the PCR. The table came from immunoSEQ multiplex PCR; TCRdb's copy has only in-frame clones and leaves some out. The table lists about 250,000 clones, just over 70% of them singletons. Sequenced material: PBMCs. The source is a female donor in good health and CMV-seronegative.

This clone was picked up a small number of times. V and J are TRBV29-1 and TRBJ2-3; 7 nucleotides match TRBD2. Trimming took 3 bases from V and 0 from J; bases not matched to a gene: 9. Germline CDR1 reads SQVTM; CDR2 reads ANQGSEA. This CDR3 contains 16 residues. In DNA form, the CDR3 reads TGCAGCGTTGAGCGGGAGAGGGATTATAGCACAGATACGCAGTATTTT. This encodes CSVERERDYSTDTQYF.

The gene calls are TRBV7-3 and TRBJ2-1; 10 nucleotides line up with TRBD2. The germline V gene encodes CDR1 SGHTA and CDR2 FQGTGA. V gave up 5 bases and J gave up 4 bases; unmatched junction bases: 5. The CDR3 is 15 amino acids. CDR3 loop: CASSQGLAAYNEQFF. CDR3 DNA: TGTGCCAGCAGCCAAGGACTAGCGGCTTACAATGAGCAGTTCTTC. Full variable domain (rest looked up from reference TRBV7-3 and TRBJ2-1): GAGVSQTPSNKVTEKGKYVELRCDPISGHTALYWYRQSLGQGPEFLIYFQGTGAADDSGLPNDRFFAVRPEGSVSTLKIQRTERGDSAVYLCASSQGLAAYNEQFFGPGTRLTVL.

The CDR3, as DNA: TGTGCCAGCAGCCGGTCGGCGGGCGGAACGCCATCCTACGAGCAGTACTTC. Translating gives CASSRSAGGTPSYEQYF. This chain connects TRBV5-5 to TRBJ2-5, with TRBD2 as a possible D gene (5 bases). TRBJ2-7 matches the DNA end more closely, so the J call is doubtful. CDR3 length: 17 amino acids. CDR1 is SGHKS, CDR2 YYEKEE, per germline (reference sequence).

The gene calls are TRBV21-1 and TRBJ2-7; the table gives TRBD1 as D, unverified against the DNA. TRBV21-1 is a known pseudogene. The CDR3 is 16 residues long. This CDR3 is CASSKKWPTGPYEQYF. CDR3 DNA sequence: TGTGCCAGCAGCAAAAAGTGGCCGACAGGGCCCTACGAGCAGTACTTC.

The chain is built from TRBV10-3 and TRBJ2-3, with TRBD1 matching 7 bases. The CDR3 runs 16 residues. The germline V gene encodes CDR1 ENHRY and CDR2 SYGVKD. V trimming: 2 bases; J trimming: 2 bases; junction bases outside the gene matches: 7. The CDR3 sequence: CAISEPDRRDTDTQYF. CDR3 nucleotide sequence: TGTGCCATCAGTGAGCCGGACAGGAGAGACACAGATACGCAGTATTTT.

This clone was counted a single time. The chain is built from TRBV14 and TRBJ2-7; 8 positions agree with TRBD2. The ends lost 4 bases at V and 6 bases at J; junction bases unmatched: 8. The CDR3 runs 14 residues. CDR1 and CDR2 from the germline V gene are SGHDN and FVKESK. This CDR3 is CASSLSGSRPEQYF. The CDR3 DNA reads TGTGCCAGCAGCCTCAGCGGGAGCCGACCCGAGCAGTACTTC. Based on the CDR3 plus reference TRBV14 and TRBJ2-7, the full variable domain is EAGVTQFPSHSVIEKGQTVTLRCDPISGHDNLYWYRRVMGKEIKFLLHFVKESKQDESGMPNNRFLAERTGGTYSTLKVQPAELEDSGVYFCASSLSGSRPEQYFGPGTRLTVT.

As for this clone: In the same sample, other DNA sequences code for this CDR3. The chain employs TRBV6-1 and TRBJ1-1; D ambiguous. The germline V and J ends were trimmed by 2 bases and 5 bases, with 9 bases remaining between them. This CDR3 is 13 amino acids long. CDR1 MNHNS and CDR2 SASEGT come from the germline V gene. The CDR3 loop is CASSETSNTEAFF. Here the CDR3 DNA reads TGTGCCAGCAGTGAAACTTCAAATACTGAAGCTTTCTTT.

This chain connects TRBV11-2 to TRBJ1-1, with 9 nucleotides matching TRBD1. Losses at the gene ends were 4 bases for V and 10 bases for J; bases not matched to a gene: 10. Germline V lookup: CDR1 SGHAT, CDR2 FQNNGV. The length of the CDR3 is 14 residues. This CDR3 is CASSSIQGARGAFF. In DNA, the CDR3 is TGTGCCAGCAGCTCTATACAGGGGGCGCGGGGAGCTTTCTTT.

V is TRBV28 and J is TRBJ1-1, with 7 bases fitting TRBD1. Looked up from germline, CDR1 is MDHEN and CDR2 is SYDVKM. J was trimmed by 6 bases and V by 3 bases; bases with no gene match: 13. This CDR3 region has 16 residues. CDR3 sequence reads: CASSFGLGQALPEAFF. DNA for the CDR3: TGTGCCAGCAGTTTTGGACTCGGACAGGCCCTACCTGAAGCTTTCTTT.

This chain joins TRBV5-4 and TRBJ2-2, with 9 bases identical to TRBD1. CDR1 SGHNT and CDR2 YYREEE come from the germline V gene (reference sequence). The CDR3 has 16 residues. V shed 4 bases, J shed 2 bases, and the junction held 6 bases outside the gene matches. CDR3 amino acids: CASSHPGQGNTGELFF. Written as DNA, the CDR3 is TGTGCCAGCAGCCATCCGGGACAGGGTAACACCGGGGAGCTGTTTTTT.